This paragraph reports one T cell receptor beta chain. Its antigen remains unidentified. CDR3 size: 15 residues. V shed 6 bases and J 3 bases; nucleotides not matched to a gene: 7. Germline CDR1 is MNHEY and CDR2 is SMNVEV (reference sequence). Through a sample-barcoded 5' primer and a J-beta primer mix, a second PCR was run for roughly 7 to 11 cycles. Each cDNA molecule, via a template-switch adaptor with 12 random nucleotides, was tagged. Each CDR3 protein is one row after TCRdb ran MiXCR on the 5' RACE reads. This sample has 700,000 to 1,000,000 distinct CDR3 sequences; under 45% occur once, and the top ten carry around 21%. This sample was included in a study of blood T cells in healthy people across ages. Findings of the study overall: Versus aged donors, long-lived donors had higher diversity and more naive CD4+ cells. Naive T cell percentage by flow cytometry tracked strongly with beta diversity.

Material: blood. The chain recombines TRBV27 with TRBJ2-1; 8 nucleotides match TRBD1. The origin of this receptor is a man between 60 and 75 years old in good health. CDR3 nucleotide sequence: TGTGCCAGCAGGAGTATCGGGACAGGCTACAATGAGCAGTTCTTC. The encoded protein is CASRSIGTGYNEQFF.